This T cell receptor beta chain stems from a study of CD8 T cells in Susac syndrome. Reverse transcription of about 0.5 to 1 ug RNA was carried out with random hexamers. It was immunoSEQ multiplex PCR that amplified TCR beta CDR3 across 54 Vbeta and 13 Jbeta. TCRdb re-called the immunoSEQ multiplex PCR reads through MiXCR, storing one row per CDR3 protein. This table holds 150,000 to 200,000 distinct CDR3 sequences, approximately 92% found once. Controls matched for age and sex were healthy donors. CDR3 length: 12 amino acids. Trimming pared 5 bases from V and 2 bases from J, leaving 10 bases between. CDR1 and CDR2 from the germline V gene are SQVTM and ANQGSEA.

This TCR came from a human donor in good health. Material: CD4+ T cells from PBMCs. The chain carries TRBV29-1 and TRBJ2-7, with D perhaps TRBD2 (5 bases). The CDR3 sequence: CSVITGTYEQYF. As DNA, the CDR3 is TGCAGCGTTATTACCGGGACCTACGAGCAGTACTTC.